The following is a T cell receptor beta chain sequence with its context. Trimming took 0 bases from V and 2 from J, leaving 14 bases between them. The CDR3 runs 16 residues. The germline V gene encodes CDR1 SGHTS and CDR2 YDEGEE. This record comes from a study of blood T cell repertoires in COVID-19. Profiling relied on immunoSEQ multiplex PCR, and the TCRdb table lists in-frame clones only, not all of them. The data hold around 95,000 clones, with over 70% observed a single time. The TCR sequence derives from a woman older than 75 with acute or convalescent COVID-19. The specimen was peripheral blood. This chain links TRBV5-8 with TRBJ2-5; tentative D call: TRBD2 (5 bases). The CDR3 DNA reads TGTGCCAGCAGCTTGGGTAGGAGGTCGTCGCAAGAGACCCAGTACTTC. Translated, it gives CASSLGRRSSQETQYF.